These T cell receptor beta chains were read from a single sample in a study of cytomegalovirus exposure and HLA in healthy donors. Generated by immunoSEQ multiplex PCR, the TCRdb table keeps only in-frame clones and is missing some. The top ten hold just over 2.5% of the sample, which has 100,000 to 150,000 clones, 80% seen once. Sequenced: PBMCs. These receptors were obtained from a man younger than 40 in good health and CMV-seronegative. The CDR3 runs from the conserved cysteine through the conserved F or W. The order of the fields is J gene, clone size, V gene, CDR3 protein. Only part of the rows carry a size: once, few, many, or a class if the clone is expanded.

>TRBJ2-7|few|TRBV7-2
CASSLALWGRHEQYF
>TRBJ1-2|NA|TRBV5-1
CASSLGDRGGYTF
>TRBJ2-1|NA|TRBV18
CASSPQEGQGYEQFF
>TRBJ1-1|NA|TRBV5-1
CASRTGTAEAFF
>TRBJ2-7|NA|TRBV4-1
CASSQGQDSSYEQYF
>TRBJ2-4|NA|TRBV11-2
CASSLEARLNIQYF
>TRBJ2-2|NA|TRBV7-9
CASSSGLAGVTGELFF
>TRBJ2-7|NA|TRBV27
CASSATSGSSPYEQYF
>TRBJ2-3|NA|TRBV9
CASSALPGLAGTDTQYF
>TRBJ2-7|NA|TRBV10-3
CAINRGPNEQYF
>TRBJ2-2|NA|TRBV7-9
CASSSPAGEAGELFF
>TRBJ2-6|NA|TRBV29-1
CSVVLGSSGANVLTF
>TRBJ1-6|NA|TRBV9
CASSVDRQGSNSPLHF
>TRBJ2-7|NA|TRBV11-2
CASSSSWSLAETYEQYF
>TRBJ1-1|NA|TRBV19
CASSTDRAAFF
>TRBJ2-1|NA|TRBV7-2
CASSLEGRFNEQFF
>TRBJ1-3|NA|TRBV28
CASTTNTRERATGNTIYF
>TRBJ1-5|NA|TRBV7-2
CASSWGTRPQHF
>TRBJ2-1|NA|TRBV18
CASSPGRTSSYNEQFF
>TRBJ1-2|NA|TRBV7-9
CASSLVRQLTSNYGYTF
>TRBJ1-3|NA|TRBV6-1
CASSALTGNTIYF
>TRBJ1-4|NA|TRBV5-1
CASSTGQGPTNEKLFF
>TRBJ2-3|NA|TRBV10-1
CASSETSGATDTQYF
>TRBJ1-5|NA|TRBV27
CASSLDRGQPQHF
>TRBJ2-1|NA|TRBV19
CASRGGGNSYNEQFF
>TRBJ2-7|NA|TRBV15
CATSRDLATGGQYEQYF
>TRBJ2-3|NA|TRBV6-4
CASSQESTDTQYF
>TRBJ2-7|medium-sized|TRBV10-3
CAIKQVRSEQYF
>TRBJ1-5|NA|TRBV25-1
CASSTTGMDQPQHF
>TRBJ1-2|few|TRBV18
CASSPDGDYGYTF
>TRBJ1-1|NA|TRBV9
CASSGTGITEAFF
>TRBJ1-1|NA|TRBV19
CASSSDRDTEAFF
>TRBJ1-2|NA|TRBV5-4
CASSSGQGANGYTF
>TRBJ2-7|NA|TRBV29-1
CSVLAGGPYEQYF
>TRBJ2-3|NA|TRBV6-5
CASSYSSGGGTDTQYF
>TRBJ2-4|NA|TRBV28
CASRSRASGRFIQYF
>TRBJ1-3|NA|TRBV7-2
CASSPGGAGGNTIYF
>TRBJ1-2|NA|TRBV18
CASSPIDREYGYTF
>TRBJ1-2|NA|TRBV11-2
CASSLLRDRDYGYTF
>TRBJ2-7|NA|TRBV4-1
CASSLTPAGTSWSYEQYF
>TRBJ2-1|few|TRBV6-1
CASSEALMRSYNEQFF
>TRBJ2-2|NA|TRBV19
CASSIDGRTGDTGELFF
>TRBJ2-1|NA|TRBV2
CASSPTGTSGYNEQFF
>TRBJ1-1|NA|TRBV29-1
CSVRTEMNTEAFF